One and the same sample provided the 12 T cell receptor beta chains below, sequenced in a study of CD8 T cells in Susac syndrome. Reverse transcription used about 0.45 to 1 ug RNA and random hexamers. One entry per CDR3 protein results from TCRdb running MiXCR on the immunoSEQ multiplex PCR reads. In the table there are 150,000 to 200,000 distinct CDR3 sequences, around 94% of which are singletons. The sample was CD4+ T cells from PBMCs. The source is a human donor with Susac syndrome.

The chain links TRBV20-1 to TRBJ1-5, with D hard to call. The V gene lost 1 base and the J gene lost 5 bases, with 9 bases spanning the gap. Per the germline V gene, CDR1 is DFQATT and CDR2 is SNEGSKA (reference sequence). The CDR3 consists of 13 residues. Here the CDR3 reads CSARGAGDQPQHF. CDR3 DNA: TGCAGTGCTAGAGGGGCGGGAGATCAGCCCCAGCATTTT.

This chain connects TRBV6-2 or TRBV6-3 to TRBJ2-3, with 13 bases fitting TRBD2. CDR1 MNHEY and CDR2 SVGEGT come from the germline V gene. With 6 bases clipped from V and 2 bases from J, the junction kept 5 bases outside the gene matches. This CDR3 region has 16 residues. The CDR3 bases are TGTGCCAGCAGAACCGGACTAGCGGGAGCCACAGATACGCAGTATTTT. This translates into CASRTGLAGATDTQYF.

This sequence joins TRBV12-3 or TRBV12-4 and TRBJ2-5, with no clear D. This CDR3 is built from 12 residues. Trimming took 3 bases from V and 5 from J, leaving 7 bases between them. CDR3 region: CASSFTAETQYF. In DNA, the CDR3 is TGTGCCAGCAGTTTTACAGCGGAGACCCAGTACTTC.

The chain employs TRBV12-3 or TRBV12-4 and TRBJ2-3; TRBD1 matches at 9 bases. This CDR3 has 15 amino acids. Losses at the gene ends were 2 bases for V and 5 bases for J; bases not matched to a gene: 5. CDR3 protein: CASSLSGQGKDTQYF. The CDR3 DNA reads as TGTGCCAGCAGTTTATCGGGACAGGGTAAAGATACGCAGTATTTT.

The chain couples TRBV3-1 to TRBJ2-7; 11 nucleotides match TRBD1. This CDR3 contains 15 residues. The V and J ends lost 4 bases and 4 bases, in that order; junction bases with no gene match: 6. Germline V gene sequence: CDR1 LGHDT, CDR2 YNNKEL (reference sequence). CDR3 DNA: TGTGCCAGCAGCCGACCGGGACAGGGGGTGTACGAGCAGTACTTC. This codes for CASSRPGQGVYEQYF.

The chain is built from TRBV5-1 and TRBJ2-5; 9 bases map to TRBD1. Germline-derived CDR1 and CDR2 are SGHRS and YFSETQ. V trimming: 4 bases; J trimming: 1 base; junction bases outside the gene matches: 2. The CDR3 length is 14 residues. The CDR3 spells CASSRDRVQETQYF. The CDR3 DNA reads as TGCGCCAGCAGCCGGGACAGGGTCCAAGAGACCCAGTACTTC.

The CDR3 DNA reads TGTGCCACGGCGCGGGCAACTAATGAAAAACTGTTTTTT. Its protein is CATARATNEKLFF. The V call is TRBV15, the J call TRBJ1-4, with D unresolved. CDR1 and CDR2 (germline): LNHNV, YYDKDF (reference sequence). This CDR3 contains 13 residues. The V end was cut by 9 bases, the J end by 0 bases, with 8 bases between.

In nucleotides, the CDR3 is TGTGCCAGCAGCCTAAGACAGGGCAGTAATCAGCCCCAGCATTTT. It codes for CASSLRQGSNQPQHF. The rearrangement uses TRBV14 and TRBJ1-5, with TRBD1 matching over 7 bases. The CDR3 totals 15 residues. Trimming removed 4 bases from V and 4 bases from J; junction bases left unmatched: 7. Germline V gene data show CDR1 as SGHDN and CDR2 as FVKESK.

The chain joins TRBV7-3 to TRBJ2-7; D remains ambiguous. Trimming cost V 2 bases and J 6 bases, with 14 bases left between them. The CDR3 has 14 residues. Germline CDR1 and CDR2: SGHTA and FQGTGA. The CDR3 nucleotides read TGTGCCAGCAGCTTAGACGGGCTCGTGGGCGAGCAGTACTTC. Its translation: CASSLDGLVGEQYF. The complete variable domain, with remaining parts taken from reference TRBV7-3 and TRBJ2-7, reads GAGVSQTPSNKVTEKGKYVELRCDPISGHTALYWYRQSLGQGPEFLIYFQGTGAADDSGLPNDRFFAVRPEGSVSTLKIQRTERGDSAVYLCASSLDGLVGEQYFGPGTRLTVT.

V and J are TRBV12-3 or TRBV12-4 and TRBJ2-2; weak D call: TRBD2 (6 bases). V was cut by 6 bases and J by 6 bases, with 8 bases left in between. The CDR3 consists of 12 residues. Written as DNA, the CDR3 is TGTGCCAGCAGATGGGGGGCCGGGGAGCTGTTTTTT. Protein: CASRWGAGELFF.

The genes are TRBV3-1 and TRBJ2-5, with D perhaps matching TRBD1 (6 bases). CDR3 length: 14 amino acids. Germline loops: CDR1 LGHDT, CDR2 YNNKEL (reference sequence). The V and J ends lost 4 bases and 1 base respectively, with 10 bases between them. The CDR3 reads CASSRGTPQETQYF. CDR3 nucleotides: TGTGCCAGCAGCCGAGGGACACCCCAAGAGACCCAGTACTTC.

The gene calls are TRBV20-1 and TRBJ1-1; tentatively, D is TRBD1 (5 bases). CDR3 length equals 13 residues. Germline-derived CDR1 and CDR2 are DFQATT and SNEGSKA (reference sequence). The V and J ends lost 4 bases and 7 bases respectively, with 16 bases between them. CDR3 DNA: TGCAGTGCTAAACATCCGGGACGGGATGAAGCTTTCTTT. Its translation: CSAKHPGRDEAFF.